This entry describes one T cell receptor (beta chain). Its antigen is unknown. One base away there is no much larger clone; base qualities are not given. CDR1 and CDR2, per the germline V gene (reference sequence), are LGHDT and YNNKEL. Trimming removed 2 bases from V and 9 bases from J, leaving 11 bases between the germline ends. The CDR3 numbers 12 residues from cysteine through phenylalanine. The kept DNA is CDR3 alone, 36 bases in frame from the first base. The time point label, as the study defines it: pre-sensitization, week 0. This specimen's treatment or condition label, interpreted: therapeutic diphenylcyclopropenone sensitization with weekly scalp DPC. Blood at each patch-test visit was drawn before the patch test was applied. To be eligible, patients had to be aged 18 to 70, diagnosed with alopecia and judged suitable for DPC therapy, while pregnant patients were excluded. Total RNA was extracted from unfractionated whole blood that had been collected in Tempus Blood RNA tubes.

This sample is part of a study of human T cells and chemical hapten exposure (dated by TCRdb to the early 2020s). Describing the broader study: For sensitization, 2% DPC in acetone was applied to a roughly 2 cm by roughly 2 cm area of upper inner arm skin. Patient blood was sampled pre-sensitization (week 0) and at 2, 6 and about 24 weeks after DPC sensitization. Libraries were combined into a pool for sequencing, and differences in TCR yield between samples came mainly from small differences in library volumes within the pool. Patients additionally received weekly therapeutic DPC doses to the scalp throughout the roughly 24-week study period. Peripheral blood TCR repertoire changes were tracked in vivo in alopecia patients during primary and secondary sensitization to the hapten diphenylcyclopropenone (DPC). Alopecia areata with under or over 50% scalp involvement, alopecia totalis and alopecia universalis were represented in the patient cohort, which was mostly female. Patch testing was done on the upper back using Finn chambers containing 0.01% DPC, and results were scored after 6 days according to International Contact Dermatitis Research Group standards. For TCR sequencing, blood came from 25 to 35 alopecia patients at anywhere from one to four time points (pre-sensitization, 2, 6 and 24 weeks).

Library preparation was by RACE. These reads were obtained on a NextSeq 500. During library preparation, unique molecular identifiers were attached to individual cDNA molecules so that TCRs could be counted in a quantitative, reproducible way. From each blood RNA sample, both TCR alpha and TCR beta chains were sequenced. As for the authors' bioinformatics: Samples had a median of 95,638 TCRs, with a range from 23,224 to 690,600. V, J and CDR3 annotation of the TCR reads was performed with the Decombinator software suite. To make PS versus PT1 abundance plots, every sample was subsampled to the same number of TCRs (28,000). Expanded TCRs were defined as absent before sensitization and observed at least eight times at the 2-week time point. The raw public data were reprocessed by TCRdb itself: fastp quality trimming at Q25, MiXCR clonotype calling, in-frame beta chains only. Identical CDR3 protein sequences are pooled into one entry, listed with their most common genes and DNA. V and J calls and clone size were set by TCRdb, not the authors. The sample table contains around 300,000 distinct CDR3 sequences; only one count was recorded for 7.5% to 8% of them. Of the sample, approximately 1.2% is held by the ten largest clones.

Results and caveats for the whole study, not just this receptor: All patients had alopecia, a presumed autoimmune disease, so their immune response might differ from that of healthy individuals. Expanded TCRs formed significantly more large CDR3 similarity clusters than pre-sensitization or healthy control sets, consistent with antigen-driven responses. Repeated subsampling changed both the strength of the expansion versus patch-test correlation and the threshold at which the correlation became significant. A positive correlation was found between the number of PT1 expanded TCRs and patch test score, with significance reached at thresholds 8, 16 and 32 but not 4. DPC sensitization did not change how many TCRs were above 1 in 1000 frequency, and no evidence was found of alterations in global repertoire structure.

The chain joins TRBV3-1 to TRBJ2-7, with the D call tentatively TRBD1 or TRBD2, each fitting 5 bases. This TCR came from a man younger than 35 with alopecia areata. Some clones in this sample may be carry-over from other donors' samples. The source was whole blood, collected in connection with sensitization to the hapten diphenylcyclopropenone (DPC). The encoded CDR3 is CASSQRDRLQYF. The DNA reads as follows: TGTGCCAGCAGCCAACGGGACCGCCTGCAGTACTTC.